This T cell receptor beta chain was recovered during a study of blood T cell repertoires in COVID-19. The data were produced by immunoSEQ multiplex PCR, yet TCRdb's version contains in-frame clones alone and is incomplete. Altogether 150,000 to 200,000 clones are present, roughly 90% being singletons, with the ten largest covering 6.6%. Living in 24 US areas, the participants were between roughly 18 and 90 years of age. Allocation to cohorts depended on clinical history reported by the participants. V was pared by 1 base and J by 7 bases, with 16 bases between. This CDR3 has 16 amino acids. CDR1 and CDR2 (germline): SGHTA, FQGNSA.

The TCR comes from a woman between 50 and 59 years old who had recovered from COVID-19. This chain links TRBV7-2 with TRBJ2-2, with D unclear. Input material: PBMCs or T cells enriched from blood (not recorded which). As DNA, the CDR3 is TGTGCCAGCAGCTTAGGACACGGCCGGAAGAGCGGGGAGCTGTTTTTT. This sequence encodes CASSLGHGRKSGELFF.